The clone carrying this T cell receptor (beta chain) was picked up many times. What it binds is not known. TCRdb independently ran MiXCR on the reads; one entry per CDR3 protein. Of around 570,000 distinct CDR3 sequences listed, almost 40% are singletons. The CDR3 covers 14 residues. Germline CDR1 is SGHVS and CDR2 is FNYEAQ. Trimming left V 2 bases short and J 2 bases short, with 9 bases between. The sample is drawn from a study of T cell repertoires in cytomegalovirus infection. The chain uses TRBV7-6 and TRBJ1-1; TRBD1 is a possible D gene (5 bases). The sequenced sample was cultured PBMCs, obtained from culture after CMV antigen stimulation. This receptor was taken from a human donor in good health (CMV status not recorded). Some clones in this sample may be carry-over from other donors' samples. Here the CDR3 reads CASSLTGGNTEAFF. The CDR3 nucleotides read TGTGCCAGCAGCTTAACCGGGGGTAACACTGAAGCTTTCTTT.